A selection of T cell receptor beta chains follows, all from one sample in a study of blood T cells in healthy people across ages. TCRdb re-derived calls from the 5' RACE reads in MiXCR, one entry per CDR3 protein. The sample has under 950,000 distinct CDR3 sequences; approximately 21% are singletons. The sequencing sample was made of blood. These receptors all stem from a man in his sixties or seventies in good health. CDR3s include the opening cysteine and the closing phenylalanine or tryptophan. D genes are given only for firm matches. For some rows the clone size is stated as once, few or many, or as a class when expanded; others skip it.

>TRBV6-5|TRBJ2-1|-|-|16
CASSYSKFVGYNEQFF
TGTGCCAGCAGTTACTCGAAGTTTGTGGGGTACAATGAGCAGTTCTTC
>TRBV4-3|TRBJ2-1|TRBD2|few|16
CASSQVLAGGPDEQFF
TGCGCCAGCAGCCAAGTTCTAGCGGGAGGGCCCGATGAGCAGTTCTTC
>TRBV25-1|TRBJ2-1|TRBD2|-|17
CVSSHRGGLGTYNEQFF
TGTGTCAGCAGCCATCGGGGGGGCCTTGGTACCTACAATGAGCAGTTCTTC
>TRBV18|TRBJ1-2|-|few|12
CASSQTPSGYTF
TGTGCCAGCTCTCAGACGCCCTCTGGCTACACCTTC
>TRBV20-1|TRBJ2-7|-|few|16
CSARDPQPPPKGEQYF
TGCAGTGCTAGAGATCCCCAACCCCCTCCTAAGGGGGAGCAGTACTTC
>TRBV5-6|TRBJ2-4|-|many|15
CASSLGGLAKNIQYF
TGTGCCAGCAGCTTGGGGGGATTAGCCAAAAACATTCAGTACTTC
>TRBV11-2|TRBJ1-3|-|-|11
CASSLANTIYF
TGTGCCAGCAGCTTAGCCAACACCATATATTTT
>TRBV10-3|TRBJ2-1|TRBD2|-|17
CATSWAQGQAGGIEQFF
TGTGCCACGTCGTGGGCGCAGGGACAAGCGGGAGGGATAGAGCAGTTCTTC
>TRBV20-1|TRBJ1-1|TRBD1|-|14
CSARGTGRNTEAFF
TGCAGTGCTAGAGGGACAGGGAGGAACACTGAAGCTTTCTTT
>TRBV29-1|TRBJ2-3|-|few|16
CSVALLVLYSTDTQYF
TGCAGCGTTGCGTTATTGGTCCTCTATTCCACAGATACGCAGTATTTT
>TRBV5-1|TRBJ2-2|-|few|15
CASSSGQLNTGELFF
TGCGCCAGCAGCTCCGGACAGCTGAACACCGGGGAGCTGTTTTTT
>TRBV30|TRBJ1-1|-|-|13
CAWQTDGTTEAFF
TGTGCCTGGCAGACAGATGGGACGACTGAAGCTTTCTTT
>TRBV5-4|TRBJ2-1|TRBD2|-|17
CASSVGGSGRGNNEQFF
TGTGCCAGCAGCGTTGGGGGAAGCGGGAGGGGGAACAATGAGCAGTTCTTC
>TRBV12-3/TRBV12-4|TRBJ2-6|TRBD1|-|15
CASGQGESGANVLTF
TGTGCCAGTGGACAGGGGGAATCTGGGGCCAACGTCCTGACTTTC
>TRBV14|TRBJ1-6|-|-|16
CASSKTPRLSDSPLHF
TGTGCCAGCAGCAAGACCCCCCGGCTCTCGGATTCACCCCTCCACTTT
>TRBV30|TRBJ1-6|-|-|16
CAWSRPSGGTNSPLHF
TGTGCCTGGAGTCGCCCTAGTGGGGGAACTAATTCACCCCTCCACTTT
>TRBV2|TRBJ2-2|TRBD1|many|16
CASSSTGLTPPGELFF
TGTGCCAGCAGCTCGACAGGGCTTACGCCCCCGGGGGAGCTGTTTTTT
>TRBV20-1|TRBJ2-7|-|-|17
CSARLPDPNDRTYEQYF
TGCAGTGCTAGACTTCCTGACCCCAATGACCGCACCTACGAGCAGTACTTC
>TRBV7-2|TRBJ1-2|-|-|13
CASSLDPVLGYTF
TGTGCCAGCAGCTTAGATCCGGTCCTGGGCTACACCTTC
>TRBV2|TRBJ2-3|-|few|17
CASSGGLTPPGTDTQYF
TGTGCCAGCAGTGGGGGGTTGACTCCCCCAGGTACAGATACGCAGTATTTT
>TRBV20-1|TRBJ1-4|TRBD1|-|13
CSAKTGGNEKLFF
TGCAGTGCCAAGACAGGGGGTAATGAAAAACTGTTTTTT
>TRBV7-9|TRBJ1-1|-|-|14
CASSLLPMPTEAFF
TGTGCCAGCAGCTTACTCCCGATGCCCACTGAAGCTTTCTTT